This passage covers 13 T cell receptor beta chains from one sample sequenced in a study of regulatory T cells in long-lasting Graves disease. In building TCR beta libraries, iRepertoire HTBI primers were used together with Arm-PCR of CDR3 regions. TCRdb itself ran the multiplex PCR reads through MiXCR, one entry per CDR3 protein. The data hold about 660,000 distinct CDR3 sequences, with approximately 31% observed a single time. Indicated time point: persistent/refractory GD, antithyroid drugs over 5 years with positive TRAb. PBMC-extracted RNA yielded the TCR library. Sequenced material: peripheral blood mononuclear cells (PBMCs), taken when the disease was refractory, from a patient treated with antithyroid drugs. Every receptor here comes from a female donor with Graves disease.

Concerning this clonotype itself: This clone may be a read error of a much larger clone one base away. The chain is built from TRBV12-3 or TRBV12-4 and TRBJ2-7; 8 nucleotides match TRBD1. The CDR3 runs 14 residues. The chain's CDR3 is CAGSRDRGGYEQYF. The CDR3 nucleotides are TGTGCCGGCAGCCGCGACAGGGGTGGCTACGAGCAGTACTTC.

The CDR3 region has the DNA TGCAGCGTTGACAACGGAGAGACCCAGTACTTC. This codes for CSVDNGETQYF. The V and J genes are TRBV29-1 and TRBJ2-5; D call uncertain. This CDR3 spans 11 amino acids. CDR1 is SQVTM, CDR2 ANQGSEA, per germline. V was trimmed by 3 bases and J by 4 bases, leaving 6 bases between them. Full variable domain (missing parts from reference TRBV29-1 and TRBJ2-5): SAVISQKPSRDICQRGTSLTIQCQVDSQVTMMFWYRQQPGQSLTLIATANQGSEATYESGFVIDKFPISRPNLTFSTLTVSNMSPEDSSIYLCSVDNGETQYFGPGTRLLVL.

This clonotype was counted many times. This chain uses TRBV25-1 with TRBJ1-2, with D possibly being TRBD1 (6 bases). The CDR3 has 13 amino acids. V lost 7 bases to trimming and J lost 3 bases, with 12 bases between them. Germline V gene data show CDR1 as MGHDK and CDR2 as SYGVNS. CDR3 sequence: CASTKAGDYGYTF. The CDR3 DNA follows: TGTGCCAGCACCAAAGCAGGGGACTATGGCTACACCTTC.

This clonotype was seen only a few times. This chain joins TRBV18 and TRBJ1-1; D call uncertain. Germline V gene lookup returns CDR1 KGHSH and CDR2 LQKENI. Deletions cut 2 bases from V and 0 bases from J, with 4 bases between. The CDR3 runs 13 residues. The CDR3 region is CASSPAMNTEAFF. CDR3 nucleotides: TGTGCCAGCTCACCAGCCATGAACACTGAAGCTTTCTTT. The whole variable domain, filled in from reference TRBV18 and TRBJ1-1, reads NAGVMQNPRHLVRRRGQEARLRCSPMKGHSHVYWYRQLPEEGLKFMVYLQKENIIDESGMPKERFSAEFPKEGPSILRIQQVVRGDSAAYFCASSPAMNTEAFFGQGTRLTVV.

V is TRBV20-1 and J is TRBJ2-1; D might be TRBD2 (5 bases). From germline, CDR1 is DFQATT and CDR2 SNEGSKA (reference sequence). The CDR3 has 14 residues. Trimming took 4 bases from V and 5 from J, leaving 15 bases between them. Here the CDR3 DNA reads TGCAGTGCTACCGACTATAGTGCTAACAATGAGCAGTTCTTC. Translation: CSATDYSANNEQFF.

This clonotype was found once. The junction departs from germline at one end; a sequencing error may be responsible. CDR3 protein: CASSQDRQGMSNQPQHF. CDR3 sequence (DNA): TGCGCCAGCAGCCAAGATCGTCAGGGGATGAGCAATCAGCCCCAGCATTTT. The rearrangement uses TRBV5-8 and TRBJ1-5, with D possibly TRBD1 on 6 matching bases. CDR1 SGHTS and CDR2 YDEGEE come from the germline V gene. The CDR3 covers 17 residues.

Written as DNA, the CDR3 is TGTGCCAGTAGCTCCCTCGGGCGGCAGGGGGCCAACGTCCTGACTTTC. Protein: CASSSLGRQGANVLTF. This sequence joins TRBV19 and TRBJ2-6; D is unresolved. Trimming pared 6 bases from V and 4 bases from J, leaving 16 bases between. The CDR3 covers 16 residues. CDR1 and CDR2 (germline): LNHDA, SQIVND (reference sequence).

The sample holds a few counts of this clonotype. The chain couples TRBV5-5 to TRBJ2-5; unclear D gene. Between the trimmed V and J ends, which lost 0 bases and 4 bases, there was a span of 10 bases. Germline CDR1 SGHKS, CDR2 YYEKEE (reference sequence). This CDR3 region has 14 residues. CDR3 residues: CASSLAPKIETQYF. The CDR3 DNA follows: TGTGCCAGCAGCTTGGCGCCGAAAATAGAGACCCAGTACTTC.

This chain connects TRBV28 to TRBJ1-6; maybe TRBD1 (5 bases). This CDR3 has 15 residues. In germline, CDR1 is MDHEN, CDR2 SYDVKM. With 6 bases removed from V and 9 bases from J, the gap between germline ends came to 18 bases. The CDR3 bases are TGTGCCAGCAGACCTTCTCGGGGCGCAGGTTCACCCCTCCACTTT. Translated: CASRPSRGAGSPLHF.

This chain joins TRBV6-5 and TRBJ1-2; weak D call: TRBD1 (5 bases). Per germline, CDR1 MNHEY and CDR2 SVGAGI. The CDR3 is 14 residues long. V was pared by 0 bases and J by 4 bases, with 9 bases between. The CDR3 loop reads CASSYSDSTYGYTF. CDR3 nucleotides: TGTGCCAGCAGTTACTCTGACAGCACCTATGGCTACACCTTC.

CDR3 protein: CASSIDRGLMNTEAFF. CDR3 in DNA: TGTGCCAGCAGTATAGACAGGGGGCTTATGAACACTGAAGCTTTCTTT. The V call is TRBV5-4, the J call TRBJ1-1; TRBD1 aligns across 10 bases. Per germline, CDR1 SGHNT and CDR2 YYREEE (reference sequence). The J segment lost 0 bases and the V segment lost 5 bases, leaving 7 bases of the junction unmatched. This CDR3 contains 16 residues.

The chain carries TRBV19 and TRBJ1-2; D remains ambiguous. This CDR3 spans 11 amino acids. Germline CDR1 LNHDA, CDR2 SQIVND (reference sequence). Deletions cut 5 bases from V and 8 bases from J, with 9 bases between. CDR3 nucleotides: TGTGCCAGTAGTGAAGCAATCGGCTACACCTTC. Encoded protein: CASSEAIGYTF.

The chain combines TRBV27 with TRBJ1-1; D not certain. CDR3 length equals 14 residues. V was clipped by 5 bases and J by 0 bases, with 10 bases between them. Germline CDR1 is MNHEY and CDR2 is SMNVEV (reference sequence). CDR3 sequence: CASSVRAMNTEAFF. In nucleotides, the CDR3 is TGTGCCAGCAGTGTGAGGGCTATGAACACTGAAGCTTTCTTT.